This T cell receptor beta chain is drawn from a study of OX40 agonist ivuxolimab in advanced cancers. Across the study: Patients with hepatocellular carcinoma, melanoma, renal cell or head and neck cancer made up the dose-escalation patients.

Clones were sequenced by immunoSEQ multiplex PCR, and TCRdb holds only the in-frame ones, with some missing. This sample yields under 80,000 clones, of which 88% are seen a single time; roughly 4.3% belongs to the top ten. This sequence originates from an adult with an advanced solid tumor such as melanoma, head and neck, liver or kidney cancer. Sequencing used CD4+ or CD8+ T cells sorted from blood, obtained in a trial of the OX40 agonist ivuxolimab.

The CDR3: CASSRNGQGADTQYF. CDR3 DNA: TGTGCCAGCAGCCGGAACGGACAGGGTGCGGATACGCAGTATTTT. V and J are TRBV7-3 and TRBJ2-3; 8 nucleotides align to TRBD1. V lost 5 bases, J lost 6 bases, and 10 bases stayed unmatched. The length of the CDR3 is 15 residues. The germline CDR1 and CDR2 sequences are SGHTA and FQGTGA.